These T cell receptor beta chains were read from a single sample in a study of blood T cell repertoires in COVID-19. Generated by immunoSEQ multiplex PCR, the TCRdb table keeps only in-frame clones and is missing some. The sample contains 160,000 or so clones, approximately 84% of which appear only once. Sequencing was done on a sample of peripheral blood. These receptors were collected from a woman older than 75 with acute or convalescent COVID-19. Each CDR3 is given with its conserved first and last residue. The D gene is left open where the match is weak. Size is omitted from some rows. Given values are once, few, many or a class for expanded clones.

D gene	clone size	V gene	J gene	CDR3 protein	CDR3 DNA
TRBD1	NA	TRBV18	TRBJ2-7	CASSQGAWHEQYF	TGTGCCAGCTCGCAGGGGGCTTGGCACGAGCAGTACTTC
NA	NA	TRBV7-9	TRBJ2-1	CASSPRSYNEQFF	TGTGCCAGCAGCCCGCGCTCCTACAATGAGCAGTTCTTC
TRBD1	once	TRBV18	TRBJ1-1	CASSYGQGGLAEAFF	TGTGCCAGCTCGTACGGACAGGGCGGCTTGGCTGAAGCTTTCTTT
NA	NA	TRBV18	TRBJ1-1	CASSRRTDNTEAFF	TGTGCCAGCTCAAGGAGGACAGATAACACTGAAGCTTTCTTT
NA	NA	TRBV5-5	TRBJ2-7	CASSPGLISYEQYF	TGTGCCAGCAGCCCGGGACTGATCTCCTACGAGCAGTACTTC
TRBD2	once	TRBV7-2	TRBJ2-1	CASSLASGGLNEQFF	TGTGCCAGCAGCTTAGCTAGCGGGGGGCTAAATGAGCAGTTCTTC
TRBD1	NA	TRBV9	TRBJ2-1	CASSVGQGNDEQFF	TGTGCCAGCAGCGTAGGACAGGGCAACGATGAGCAGTTCTTC
NA	NA	TRBV25-1	TRBJ1-2	CASSESVTNYGYTF	TGTGCCAGCAGTGAATCGGTGACTAACTATGGCTACACCTTC
TRBD1	NA	TRBV27	TRBJ1-5	CASSKSGGPRQPQHF	TGTGCCAGCAGTAAATCAGGGGGACCCCGTCAGCCCCAGCATTTT
TRBD1	NA	TRBV6-5	TRBJ2-5	CASPPADRGPETQYF	TGTGCCAGCCCCCCTGCCGACAGGGGGCCAGAGACCCAGTACTTC
TRBD1	NA	TRBV18	TRBJ1-2	CASSPTGQGALRNYGYTF	TGTGCCAGCTCACCTACAGGACAGGGGGCCCTGAGGAACTATGGCTACACCTTC
NA	NA	TRBV28	TRBJ2-7	CASTSGGGGTYEQYF	TGTGCCAGCACCTCCGGGGGAGGGGGGACCTACGAGCAGTACTTC
NA	NA	TRBV30	TRBJ1-1	CACGPFEAFF	TGTGCCTGTGGACCGTTTGAAGCTTTCTTT
NA	NA	TRBV28	TRBJ1-3	CASRVDSSGNTIYF	TGTGCCAGCAGGGTGGACAGCTCTGGAAACACCATATATTTT
NA	NA	TRBV18	TRBJ1-1	CASSPGQNTEAFF	TGTGCCAGCTCACCAGGCCAGAACACTGAAGCTTTCTTT
TRBD2	once	TRBV5-1	TRBJ2-1	CASSFGTSGHNEQFF	TGCGCCAGCAGCTTCGGGACTAGCGGTCACAATGAGCAGTTCTTC
NA	NA	TRBV4-1	TRBJ1-2	CASSQGTSSAIYGYTF	TGCGCCAGCAGCCAAGGGACTTCGAGCGCCATATATGGCTACACCTTC
TRBD1	NA	TRBV18	TRBJ1-1	CASSPTTGISTEAFF	TGTGCCAGCTCTCCGACGACAGGGATTAGCACTGAAGCTTTCTTT
NA	NA	TRBV30	TRBJ1-4	CAWSVLGRLFF	TGTGCCTGGAGTGTATTGGGGAGACTGTTTTTT
NA	few	TRBV5-1	TRBJ1-1	CASSSGTYSGATEAFF	TGCGCCAGCAGCTCTGGGACTTACAGTGGGGCCACTGAAGCTTTCTTT
NA	once	TRBV7-8	TRBJ2-5	CASNSVYQETQYF	TGTGCCAGCAATTCCGTTTACCAAGAGACCCAGTACTTC
TRBD1	NA	TRBV28	TRBJ2-1	CASSLNGQGTYNEQFF	TGTGCCAGCAGTTTAAACGGACAGGGGACTTACAATGAGCAGTTCTTC
TRBD1	NA	TRBV7-9	TRBJ2-1	CASSAIQGWNNEQFF	TGTGCCAGCAGCGCGATACAGGGGTGGAACAATGAGCAGTTCTTC
NA	NA	TRBV18	TRBJ2-7	CASSPRQDRRFQLYF	TGTGCCAGCTCACCCAGACAGGATAGGCGCTTCCAGCTGTACTTC
NA	NA	TRBV3-1/TRBV3-2	TRBJ2-5	CASSQRLEIETQYF	TGTGCCAGCAGCCAACGGTTAGAGATAGAGACCCAGTACTTC
NA	NA	TRBV19	TRBJ1-2	CATTTGELYGYTF	TGTGCCACCACGACAGGCGAGCTCTATGGCTACACCTTC
TRBD1	NA	TRBV7-9	TRBJ2-1	CASSFGTEGEQFF	TGTGCCAGCAGCTTTGGGACAGAAGGTGAGCAGTTCTTC
NA	NA	TRBV4-1	TRBJ1-5	CASSQPLRGSNQPQHF	TGCGCCAGCAGCCAGCCCCTCAGGGGTAGCAATCAGCCCCAGCATTTT
NA	NA	TRBV7-9	TRBJ2-1	CASSRVGGNEQFF	TGTGCCAGCAGCCGGGTGGGGGGCAATGAGCAGTTCTTC
TRBD1	NA	TRBV30	TRBJ2-1	CAWSGQGRDEQFF	TGTGCCTGGAGTGGACAGGGTCGCGATGAGCAGTTCTTC
NA	NA	TRBV6-5	TRBJ1-2	CASSYSRGQGYTF	TGTGCCAGCAGTTACTCCAGGGGACAAGGCTACACCTTC